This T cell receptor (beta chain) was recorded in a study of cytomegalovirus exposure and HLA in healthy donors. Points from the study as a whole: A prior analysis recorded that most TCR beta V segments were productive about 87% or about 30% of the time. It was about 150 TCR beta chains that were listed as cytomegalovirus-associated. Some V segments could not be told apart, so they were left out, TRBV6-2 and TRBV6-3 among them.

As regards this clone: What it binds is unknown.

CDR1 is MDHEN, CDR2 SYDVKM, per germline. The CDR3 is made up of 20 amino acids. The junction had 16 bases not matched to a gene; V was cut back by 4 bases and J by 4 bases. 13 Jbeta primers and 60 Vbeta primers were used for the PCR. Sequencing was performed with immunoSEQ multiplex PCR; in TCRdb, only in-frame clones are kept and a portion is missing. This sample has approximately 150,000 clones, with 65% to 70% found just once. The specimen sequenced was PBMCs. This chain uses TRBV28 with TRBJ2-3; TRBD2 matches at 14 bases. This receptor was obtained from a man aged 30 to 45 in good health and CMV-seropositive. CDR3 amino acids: CASSYGLWRLAGGRADTQYF. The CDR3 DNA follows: TGTGCCAGCAGTTATGGGTTGTGGAGACTAGCGGGAGGGAGGGCAGATACGCAGTATTTT. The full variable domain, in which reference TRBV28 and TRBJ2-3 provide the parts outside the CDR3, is DVKVTQSSRYLVKRTGEKVFLECVQDMDHENMFWYRQDPGLGLRLIYFSYDVKMKEKGDIPEGYSVSREKKERFSLILESASTNQTSMYLCASSYGLWRLAGGRADTQYFGPGTRLTVL.